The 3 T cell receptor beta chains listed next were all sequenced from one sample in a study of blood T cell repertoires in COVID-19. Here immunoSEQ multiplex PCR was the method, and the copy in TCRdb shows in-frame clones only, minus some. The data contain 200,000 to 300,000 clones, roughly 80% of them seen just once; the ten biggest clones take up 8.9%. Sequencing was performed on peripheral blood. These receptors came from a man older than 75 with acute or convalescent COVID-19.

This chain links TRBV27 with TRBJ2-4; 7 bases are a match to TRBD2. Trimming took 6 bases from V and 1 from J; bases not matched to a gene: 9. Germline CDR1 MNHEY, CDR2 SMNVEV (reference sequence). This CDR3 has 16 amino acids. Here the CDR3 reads CASSYSPAGAKNIQYF. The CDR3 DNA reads TGTGCCAGCAGCTACAGTCCAGCGGGGGCCAAAAACATTCAGTACTTC.

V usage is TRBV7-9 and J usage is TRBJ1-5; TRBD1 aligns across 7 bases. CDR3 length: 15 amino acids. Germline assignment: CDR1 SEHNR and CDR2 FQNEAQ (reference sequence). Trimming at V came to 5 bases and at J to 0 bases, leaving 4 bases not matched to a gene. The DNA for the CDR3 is TGTGCCAGCAGCGAGGGACAGCGTAGCAATCAGCCCCAGCATTTT. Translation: CASSEGQRSNQPQHF.

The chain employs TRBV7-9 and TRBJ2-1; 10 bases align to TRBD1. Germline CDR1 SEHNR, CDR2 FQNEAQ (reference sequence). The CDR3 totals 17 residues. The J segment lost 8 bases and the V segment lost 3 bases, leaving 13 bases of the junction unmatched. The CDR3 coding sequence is TGTGCCAGCAGCTTCCTCTTGGGACAGGGGCTAACGGATGAGCAGTTCTTC. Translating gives CASSFLLGQGLTDEQFF.